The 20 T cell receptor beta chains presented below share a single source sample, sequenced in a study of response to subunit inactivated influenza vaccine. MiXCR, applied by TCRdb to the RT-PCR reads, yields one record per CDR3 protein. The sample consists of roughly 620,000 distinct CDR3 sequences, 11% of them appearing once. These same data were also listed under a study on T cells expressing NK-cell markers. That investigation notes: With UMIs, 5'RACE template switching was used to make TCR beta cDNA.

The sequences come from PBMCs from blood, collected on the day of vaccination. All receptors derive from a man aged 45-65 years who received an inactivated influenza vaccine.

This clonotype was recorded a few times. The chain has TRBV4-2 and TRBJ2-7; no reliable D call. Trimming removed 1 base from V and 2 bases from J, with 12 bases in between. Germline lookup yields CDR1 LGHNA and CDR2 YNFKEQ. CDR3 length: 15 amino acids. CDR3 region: CASSQGAGRAYEQYF. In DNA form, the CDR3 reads TGTGCCAGCAGCCAAGGAGCAGGCCGAGCCTACGAGCAGTACTTC.

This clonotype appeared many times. The CDR3 loop reads CASSQDSYTGELFF. In DNA, the CDR3 is TGTGCCAGCAGCCAAGATAGTTACACCGGGGAGCTGTTTTTT. The chain is built from TRBV14 and TRBJ2-2; no clear D gene. The CDR3 sequence is 14 residues long. The V gene lost 0 bases and the J gene lost 3 bases, with 5 bases spanning the gap. The V gene's germline CDR1 is SGHDN and CDR2 FVKESK.

In nucleotides, the CDR3 is TGCAGTGCGGCCGGGAGGCCTAGCCTCAATGAGCAGTTCTTC. Protein product: CSAAGRPSLNEQFF. J is TRBJ2-1 and V is TRBV20-1, with TRBD2 identical over 7 bases. CDR1 and CDR2 from the germline V gene are DFQATT and SNEGSKA (reference sequence). V shed 6 bases and J 6 bases; nucleotides not matched to a gene: 11. The CDR3 has 14 residues.

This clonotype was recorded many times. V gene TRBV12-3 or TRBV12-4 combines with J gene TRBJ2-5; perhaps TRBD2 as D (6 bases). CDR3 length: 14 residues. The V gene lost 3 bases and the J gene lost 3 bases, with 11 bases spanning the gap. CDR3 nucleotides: TGTGCCAGCAGTTTGCACGGCGGGAAAGAGACCCAGTACTTC. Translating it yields CASSLHGGKETQYF.

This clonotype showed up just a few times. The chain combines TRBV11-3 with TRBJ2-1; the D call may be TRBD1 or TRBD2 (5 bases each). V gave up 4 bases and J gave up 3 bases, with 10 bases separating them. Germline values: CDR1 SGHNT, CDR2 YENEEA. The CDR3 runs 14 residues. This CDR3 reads CASSSRDGYNEQFF. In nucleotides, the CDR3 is TGTGCCAGCAGCTCCCGGGACGGCTACAATGAGCAGTTCTTC. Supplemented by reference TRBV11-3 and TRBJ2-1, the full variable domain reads EAGVVQSPRYKIIEKKQPVAFWCNPISGHNTLYWYLQNLGQGPELLIRYENEEAVDDSQLPKDRFSAERLKGVDSTLKIQPAELGDSAVYLCASSSRDGYNEQFFGPGTRLTVL.

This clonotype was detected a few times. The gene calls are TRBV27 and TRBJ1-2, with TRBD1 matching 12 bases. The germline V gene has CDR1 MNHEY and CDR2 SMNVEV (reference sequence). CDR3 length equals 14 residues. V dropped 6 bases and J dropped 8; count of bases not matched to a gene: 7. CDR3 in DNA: TGTGCCAGCAGCTCGGGACAGGGGGCGAAGGGCTACACCTTC. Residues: CASSSGQGAKGYTF.

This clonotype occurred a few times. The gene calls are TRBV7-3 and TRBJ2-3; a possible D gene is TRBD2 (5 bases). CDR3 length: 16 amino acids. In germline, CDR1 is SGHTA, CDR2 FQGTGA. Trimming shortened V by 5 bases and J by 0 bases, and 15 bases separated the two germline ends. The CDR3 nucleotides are TGTGCCAGCAGCCTGAAGAGGGCCATTAGCACAGATACGCAGTATTTT. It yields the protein CASSLKRAISTDTQYF.

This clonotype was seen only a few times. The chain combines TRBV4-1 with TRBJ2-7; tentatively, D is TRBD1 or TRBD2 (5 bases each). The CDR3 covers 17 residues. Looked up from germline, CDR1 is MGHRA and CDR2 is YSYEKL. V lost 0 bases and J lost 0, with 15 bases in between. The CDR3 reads CASSQEGWAGSSYEQYF. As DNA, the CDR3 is TGCGCCAGCAGCCAAGAGGGTTGGGCAGGGAGCTCCTACGAGCAGTACTTC.

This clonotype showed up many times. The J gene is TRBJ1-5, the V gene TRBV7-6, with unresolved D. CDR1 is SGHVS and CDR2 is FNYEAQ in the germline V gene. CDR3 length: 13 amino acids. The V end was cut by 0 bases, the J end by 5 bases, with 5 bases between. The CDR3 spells CASSLAGYQPQHF. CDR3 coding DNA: TGTGCCAGCAGCTTAGCGGGGTATCAGCCCCAGCATTTT.

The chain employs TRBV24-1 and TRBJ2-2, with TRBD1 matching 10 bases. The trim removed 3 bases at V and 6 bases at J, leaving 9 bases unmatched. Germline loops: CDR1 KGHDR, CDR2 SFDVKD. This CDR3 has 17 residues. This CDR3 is CATSDPTGGRYPGELFF. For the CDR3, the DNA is TGTGCCACCAGTGATCCGACAGGGGGCCGGTATCCCGGGGAGCTGTTTTTT.

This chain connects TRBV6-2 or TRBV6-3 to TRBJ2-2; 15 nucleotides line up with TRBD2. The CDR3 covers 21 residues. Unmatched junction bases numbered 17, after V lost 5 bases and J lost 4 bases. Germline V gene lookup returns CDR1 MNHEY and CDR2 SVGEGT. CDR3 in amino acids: CASSPPYWTSGRARTTGELFF. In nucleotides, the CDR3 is TGTGCCAGCAGTCCACCCTATTGGACTAGCGGGAGGGCCAGGACCACCGGGGAGCTGTTTTTT.

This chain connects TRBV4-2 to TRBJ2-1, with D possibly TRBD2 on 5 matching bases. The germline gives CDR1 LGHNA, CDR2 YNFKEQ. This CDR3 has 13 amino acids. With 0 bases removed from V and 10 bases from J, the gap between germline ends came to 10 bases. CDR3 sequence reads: CASSQDFEGEQFF. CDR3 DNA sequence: TGTGCCAGCAGCCAAGACTTTGAGGGAGAGCAGTTCTTC.

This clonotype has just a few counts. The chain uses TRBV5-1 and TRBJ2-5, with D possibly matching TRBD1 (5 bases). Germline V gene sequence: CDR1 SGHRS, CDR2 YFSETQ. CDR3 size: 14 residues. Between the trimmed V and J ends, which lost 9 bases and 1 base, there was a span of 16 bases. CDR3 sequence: CATSGYSPQETQYF. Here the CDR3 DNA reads TGCGCCACCTCAGGGTATTCGCCCCAAGAGACCCAGTACTTC.

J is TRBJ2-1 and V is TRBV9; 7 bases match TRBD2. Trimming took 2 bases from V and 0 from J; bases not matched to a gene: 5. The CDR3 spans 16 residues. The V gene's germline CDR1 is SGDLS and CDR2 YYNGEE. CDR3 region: CASSVREVSSYNEQFF. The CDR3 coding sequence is TGTGCCAGCAGCGTTCGGGAGGTTAGCTCCTACAATGAGCAGTTCTTC.

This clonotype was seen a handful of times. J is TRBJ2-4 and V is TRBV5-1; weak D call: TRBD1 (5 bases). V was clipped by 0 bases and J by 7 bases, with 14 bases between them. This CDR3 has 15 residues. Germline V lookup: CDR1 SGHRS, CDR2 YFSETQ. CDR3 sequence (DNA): TGCGCCAGCAGCTTGGGGCAGGGCCTAGGGAACATTCAGTACTTC. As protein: CASSLGQGLGNIQYF.

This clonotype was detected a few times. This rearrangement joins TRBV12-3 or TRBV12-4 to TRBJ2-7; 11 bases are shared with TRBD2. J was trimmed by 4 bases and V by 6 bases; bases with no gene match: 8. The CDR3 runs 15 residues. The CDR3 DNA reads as TGTGCCAGCAGCTCAACTAGCGGGAGTAGGTACGAGCAGTACTTC. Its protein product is CASSSTSGSRYEQYF.

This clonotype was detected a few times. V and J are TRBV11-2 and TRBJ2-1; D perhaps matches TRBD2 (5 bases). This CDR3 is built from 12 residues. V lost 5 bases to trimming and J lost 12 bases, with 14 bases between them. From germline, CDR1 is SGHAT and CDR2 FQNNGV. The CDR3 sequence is CASSQAGAGQFF. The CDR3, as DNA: TGTGCCAGCAGCCAGGCGGGCGCCGGGCAGTTCTTC.

CDR3: CASSAGTRGNIQYF. The CDR3 DNA reads as TGTGCCAGCAGCGCCGGGACTCGGGGCAACATTCAGTACTTC. The chain joins TRBV9 to TRBJ2-4; possible D gene TRBD2, 6 bases. Germline V gene data show CDR1 as SGDLS and CDR2 as YYNGEE. V shed 3 bases and J shed 7 bases, with 14 bases lying between them. The CDR3 sequence is 14 residues long.

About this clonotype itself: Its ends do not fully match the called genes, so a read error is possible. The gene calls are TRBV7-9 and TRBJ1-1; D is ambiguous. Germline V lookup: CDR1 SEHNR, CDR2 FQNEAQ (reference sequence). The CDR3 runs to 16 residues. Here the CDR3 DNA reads TGTTCCAGCAACAGCTATTTCCCTATCATGAACACTGAAGCTTTCTTT. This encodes CSSNSYFPIMNTEAFF.

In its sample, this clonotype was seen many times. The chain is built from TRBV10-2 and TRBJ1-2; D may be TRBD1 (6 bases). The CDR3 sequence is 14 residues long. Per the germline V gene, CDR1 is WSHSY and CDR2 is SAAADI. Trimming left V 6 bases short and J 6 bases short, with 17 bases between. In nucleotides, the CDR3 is TGCGCCAGCAGCGCTCTCCGACAGGTCGATGGCTACACCTTC. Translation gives CASSALRQVDGYTF.